These 25 T cell receptor beta chains were sequenced from one sample in a study of blood T cell repertoires in COVID-19. TCRdb's copy holds only in-frame clones and misses some; the assay was immunoSEQ multiplex PCR. Of fewer than 65,000 clones in the sample, around 90% were seen once. Sequenced sample: peripheral blood. The origin of the receptors is a human donor with acute or convalescent COVID-19. The donor label of this sample is uncertain.

This clone was seen many times. The V gene is TRBV19, the J gene TRBJ1-5; D possibly corresponds to TRBD1 (5 bases). Germline CDR1 is LNHDA and CDR2 is SQIVND (reference sequence). The V end lost 4 bases, the J end lost 1 base, and 11 bases lay between the germline ends. The CDR3 contains 15 residues. CDR3 in amino acids: CASSRTRGSNQPQHF. For the CDR3, the DNA is TGTGCCAGTAGTAGAACTCGGGGGAGCAATCAGCCCCAGCATTTT.

A single count supports this clone. The chain links TRBV28 to TRBJ2-3, with D possibly being TRBD1 (6 bases). Trimming cost V 3 bases and J 4 bases, with 14 bases left between them. This CDR3 is 15 amino acids long. Germline CDR1 and CDR2: MDHEN and SYDVKM. In DNA form, the CDR3 reads TGTGCCAGCAGTTTTGCGCAGGGGCACGCAGATACGCAGTATTTT. This sequence encodes CASSFAQGHADTQYF.

The rearrangement joins TRBV27 to TRBJ2-1, with 11 bases that match TRBD2. V lost 6 bases to trimming and J lost 6 bases; unmatched junction nucleotides: 7. Germline V gives CDR1 MNHEY, CDR2 SMNVEV (reference sequence). This CDR3 is 15 amino acids long. This CDR3 is CASRLELAGGNEQFF. CDR3 sequence (DNA): TGTGCCAGCAGACTAGAGCTAGCGGGGGGCAATGAGCAGTTCTTC.

This rearrangement joins TRBV27 to TRBJ2-7; 7 bases match TRBD1. J lost 5 bases, V lost 2 bases, and 3 bases had no gene match. In germline, CDR1 is MNHEY, CDR2 SMNVEV (reference sequence). This CDR3 spans 13 amino acids. The CDR3 reads CASSLQGVNEQYF. In nucleotides, the CDR3 is TGTGCCAGCAGTTTACAGGGGGTCAACGAGCAGTACTTC.

The chain employs TRBV2 and TRBJ2-5; D possibly corresponds to TRBD1 (6 bases). Germline V CDR1 and CDR2: SNHLY, FYNNEI. The CDR3 sequence is 13 residues long. The ends were cut back, 10 bases at V and 4 bases at J, with 16 bases in the middle. The CDR3 reads CATDRSLGETQYF. The DNA for the CDR3 is TGTGCCACCGACAGGTCCTTAGGAGAGACCCAGTACTTC.

The chain recombines TRBV28 with TRBJ2-3, with 8 bases fitting TRBD1. CDR3 length: 15 residues. Germline CDR1 is MDHEN and CDR2 is SYDVKM. J lost 2 bases, V lost 6 bases, and 7 bases had no gene match. The CDR3 spells CASSYGQGNTDTQYF. The CDR3 region has the DNA TGTGCCAGCAGCTATGGACAGGGTAACACAGATACGCAGTATTTT.

V and J are TRBV5-1 and TRBJ2-4; weak D call: TRBD1 (6 bases). CDR3 size: 20 residues. V was trimmed by 0 bases and J by 3 bases, leaving 25 bases between them. Germline CDR1 and CDR2: SGHRS and YFSETQ. CDR3 amino acids: CASSLDSRGFGVSNKNIQYF. The CDR3 DNA follows: TGCGCCAGCAGCTTGGATAGTAGGGGGTTTGGAGTTTCGAACAAAAACATTCAGTACTTC.

The rearrangement uses TRBV29-1 and TRBJ2-7; possibly TRBD2 for D (6 bases). CDR3 size: 14 residues. Trimming pared 8 bases from V and 1 base from J, leaving 18 bases between. Germline CDR1 and CDR2: SQVTM and ANQGSEA. DNA of the CDR3: TGCAGCTACCGGGGGAATGGGGGATCCTACGAGCAGTACTTC. Protein product: CSYRGNGGSYEQYF.

The chain has TRBV25-1 and TRBJ2-7, with a possible D match to TRBD1 (5 bases). The V and J ends lost 4 bases and 1 base respectively, with 8 bases between them. Germline-derived CDR1 and CDR2 are MGHDK and SYGVNS. The CDR3 extends over 13 amino acids. CDR3 residues: CASSARVSYEQYF. DNA of the CDR3: TGTGCCAGCAGTGCCAGGGTGTCCTACGAGCAGTACTTC.

The V gene is TRBV5-4, the J gene TRBJ1-4; no firm D call. In germline, CDR1 is SGHNT, CDR2 YYREEE (reference sequence). Trimming removed 0 bases from V and 8 bases from J, with 14 bases in between. The CDR3 is made up of 15 amino acids. The CDR3 loop reads CASSLGGVGLEKLFF. DNA for the CDR3: TGTGCCAGCAGCTTGGGGGGAGTGGGTCTAGAAAAACTGTTTTTT.

The V gene is TRBV10-3, the J gene TRBJ1-1, with 8 bases matching TRBD1. With 3 bases clipped from V and 3 bases from J, the junction kept 6 bases outside the gene matches. This CDR3 contains 15 residues. CDR1 is ENHRY, CDR2 SYGVKD, per germline. In nucleotides, the CDR3 is TGTGCCATCAGTGATGCAGGGGGCGGTGACACTGAAGCTTTCTTT. Its translation is CAISDAGGGDTEAFF.

This chain joins TRBV24-1 and TRBJ2-5; 12 positions agree with TRBD1. This CDR3 region has 16 residues. Per the germline V gene, CDR1 is KGHDR and CDR2 is SFDVKD. V lost 3 bases, J lost 1 base, and 2 bases stayed unmatched. Here the CDR3 DNA reads TGTGCCACCAGTGATACGGGACAGGGGGCCCAAGAGACCCAGTACTTC. The encoded protein is CATSDTGQGAQETQYF.

This chain joins TRBV4-2 and TRBJ2-3, with 11 bases that match TRBD2. V gave up 0 bases and J gave up 0 bases; unmatched junction bases: 8. Germline CDR1 LGHNA, CDR2 YNFKEQ. CDR3 length: 19 amino acids. The CDR3 coding sequence is TGTGCCAGCAGCCAAGACCTAGCGGGAGGTTCTCATAGCACAGATACGCAGTATTTT. Translating gives CASSQDLAGGSHSTDTQYF.

This clone was counted once. V gene TRBV10-1 combines with J gene TRBJ2-2; D uncertain. V was shortened by 1 base and J by 8 bases, with 11 bases between the two germline ends. Germline values: CDR1 WNHNN, CDR2 SYGVQD (reference sequence). CDR3 length: 14 amino acids. CDR3: CASSEFGGEGELFF. CDR3 sequence (DNA): TGCGCCAGCAGTGAGTTTGGCGGAGAAGGGGAGCTGTTTTTT.

The V gene is TRBV5-4, the J gene TRBJ2-3; 8 bases match TRBD2. CDR3 length equals 15 residues. From germline, CDR1 is SGHNT and CDR2 YYREEE (reference sequence). The trim removed 2 bases at V and 2 bases at J, leaving 4 bases unmatched. The CDR3 loop is CASSFPAGVTDTQYF. In DNA, the CDR3 is TGTGCCAGCAGCTTCCCAGCGGGAGTCACAGATACGCAGTATTTT.

This chain joins TRBV28 and TRBJ2-4, with TRBD1 matching 8 bases. The CDR3 runs to 15 residues. Trimming removed 6 bases from V and 7 bases from J; junction bases left unmatched: 11. Germline CDR1 and CDR2: MDHEN and SYDVKM. CDR3 coding DNA: TGTGCCAGCAGACCACAGGGGGGACCTTGGAACATTCAGTACTTC. Translation gives CASRPQGGPWNIQYF.

The chain carries TRBV28 and TRBJ2-7; D is uncertain. Germline values: CDR1 MDHEN, CDR2 SYDVKM. The CDR3 runs to 13 residues. Between the trimmed V and J ends, which lost 7 bases and 0 bases, there was a span of 10 bases. CDR3 region: CASMLPNSYEQYF. CDR3 bases: TGTGCCAGCATGCTACCGAACTCCTACGAGCAGTACTTC.

The rearrangement links TRBV7-3 to TRBJ2-7; D possibly corresponds to TRBD1 (7 bases). Germline lookup yields CDR1 SGHTA and CDR2 FQGTGA. This CDR3 contains 13 residues. Trimming took 5 bases from V and 2 from J, leaving 10 bases between them. As DNA, the CDR3 is TGTGCCAGCAGCCGCGGGACAGCCTACGAGCAGTACTTC. It encodes CASSRGTAYEQYF.

V is TRBV19 and J is TRBJ1-5, with 10 bases identical to TRBD1. CDR3 length equals 14 residues. Germline values: CDR1 LNHDA, CDR2 SQIVND (reference sequence). The trim removed 4 bases at V and 7 bases at J, leaving 4 bases unmatched. The CDR3 region is CASSKGTGEQPQHF. As DNA, the CDR3 is TGTGCCAGTAGTAAGGGGACAGGGGAACAGCCCCAGCATTTT.

The genes are TRBV7-3 and TRBJ2-7; 9 nucleotides agree with TRBD2. Germline lookup yields CDR1 SGHTA and CDR2 FQGTGA. The V and J ends lost 2 bases and 2 bases, in that order; junction bases with no gene match: 4. The CDR3 totals 15 residues. This CDR3 is CASSLLAGSTYEQYF. The CDR3 DNA reads as TGTGCCAGCAGCTTACTAGCGGGGTCTACCTACGAGCAGTACTTC.

V is TRBV19 and J is TRBJ1-4, with 7 nucleotides matching TRBD1. The J segment lost 7 bases and the V segment lost 5 bases, leaving 10 bases of the junction unmatched. The CDR3 sequence is 15 residues long. In germline, CDR1 is LNHDA, CDR2 SQIVND (reference sequence). The CDR3 region has the DNA TGTGCCAGTAGTGGGAGACAGGGCCCCGGTGAAAAACTGTTTTTT. It translates to CASSGRQGPGEKLFF.

In DNA, the CDR3 is TGTGCCAGCAGCAGAGGGGACAGAAGCTCTGGAAACACCATATATTTT. This gives the protein CASSRGDRSSGNTIYF. The chain joins TRBV7-9 to TRBJ1-3; 7 bases map to TRBD1. The germline V gene has CDR1 SEHNR and CDR2 FQNEAQ (reference sequence). This CDR3 comprises 16 residues. The trim removed 5 bases at V and 0 bases at J, leaving 7 bases unmatched.

This clone showed up just once. The chain links TRBV7-9 to TRBJ2-5; 8 bases are a match to TRBD2. This CDR3 comprises 15 residues. V shed 5 bases, J shed 4 bases, and the junction held 9 bases outside the gene matches. CDR1 is SEHNR, CDR2 FQNEAQ, per germline (reference sequence). The chain's CDR3 is CASSLPGGSGETQYF. CDR3 DNA sequence: TGTGCCAGCAGCCTACCGGGGGGGTCAGGAGAGACCCAGTACTTC.

This rearrangement joins TRBV24-1 to TRBJ2-3; 7 nucleotides align to TRBD1. The CDR3 has 15 amino acids. The V and J ends lost 11 bases and 3 bases, in that order; junction bases with no gene match: 13. In germline, CDR1 is KGHDR, CDR2 SFDVKD. DNA for the CDR3: TGTGCCATCTCCGAAACAGGGGCAAGAACAGATACGCAGTATTTT. This gives the protein CAISETGARTDTQYF.

The CDR3 loop is CASSLVWEGTGELFF. The CDR3 DNA reads TGTGCCAGCAGCTTAGTGTGGGAGGGTACCGGGGAGCTGTTTTTT. This rearrangement joins TRBV7-8 to TRBJ2-2; 7 bases map to TRBD2. CDR3 length equals 15 residues. After removal of 1 base from V and 5 bases from J, the junction contained 4 bases not matched to a gene. CDR1 and CDR2 (germline): SGHVS, FQNEAQ.